This is a list of T cell receptor beta chains from one sample in a study of cytomegalovirus exposure and HLA in healthy donors. Assay: immunoSEQ multiplex PCR; the TCRdb copy retains only in-frame clones and omits some. The top ten hold more than 2.5% of the sample, which has about 140,000 clones, more than 60% seen once. Source material: PBMCs. These receptors were collected from a man aged 35-49 years in good health and CMV-seronegative. The CDR3 runs from the conserved cysteine through the conserved F or W. Each record gives: V gene, D gene, clone size, J gene, CDR3 protein, CDR3 DNA. A D gene is named only where the DNA matches it firmly. The listing skips clone size in some rows; elsewhere it reads once, few, many or a size class.

TRBV30	.	few	TRBJ1-6	CAERDSSYNSPLHF	TGTGCCGAGAGAGATAGCTCCTATAATTCACCCCTCCACTTT
TRBV6-1	.	.	TRBJ1-6	CASSARTDYNSPLHF	TGTGCCAGCAGTGCCAGGACAGATTATAATTCACCCCTCCACTTT
TRBV5-1	TRBD1	once	TRBJ2-7	CASSSPGQGAYEQYF	TGCGCCAGCAGCTCCCCGGGACAGGGGGCCTACGAGCAGTACTTC
TRBV7-8	TRBD2	.	TRBJ2-7	CASSFTSGSIYEQYF	TGTGCCAGCAGCTTTACTAGCGGGTCCATATACGAGCAGTACTTC
TRBV27	.	.	TRBJ1-5	CASSLFVPIGQPQHF	TGTGCCAGCAGTTTATTTGTTCCCATCGGGCAGCCCCAGCATTTT
TRBV7-3	.	few	TRBJ1-2	CASSAYQGYGYTF	TGTGCCAGCAGCGCCTACCAGGGGTATGGCTACACCTTC
TRBV7-2	.	.	TRBJ2-5	CASSRRGGTETQYF	TGTGCCAGCAGCCGGAGGGGGGGCACAGAGACCCAGTACTTC
TRBV15	TRBD1	.	TRBJ2-5	CATSRDPRQGGGGETQYF	TGTGCCACCAGCAGAGATCCGAGACAGGGGGGAGGCGGAGAGACCCAGTACTTC
TRBV4-1	TRBD2	.	TRBJ2-7	CASSQGGGTSSYEQYF	TGCGCCAGCAGCCAAGGAGGGGGGACTAGCTCCTACGAGCAGTACTTC
TRBV7-2	TRBD2	.	TRBJ2-7	CASSLELAGTYEQYF	TGTGCCAGCAGCTTAGAACTAGCGGGGACCTACGAGCAGTACTTC
TRBV5-4	.	few	TRBJ1-2	CASSLEARAEYGYTF	TGTGCCAGCAGCTTGGAGGCCAGGGCGGAATATGGCTACACCTTC
TRBV5-1	TRBD2	.	TRBJ2-3	CASSMRGGGGPDTQYF	TGCGCCAGCTCCATGAGGGGCGGGGGGGGCCCAGATACGCAGTATTTT
TRBV5-4	.	.	TRBJ1-2	CASTPHRDTANYGYTF	TGTGCCAGCACACCCCACCGAGACACCGCTAACTATGGCTACACCTTC
TRBV5-4	.	once	TRBJ2-1	CASSPSDSYYEQFF	TGTGCCAGCAGCCCGTCGGACTCTTATTATGAGCAGTTCTTC
TRBV4-3	.	few	TRBJ1-4	CASSQDYAQVRLNEKLFF	TGCGCCAGCAGCCAAGATTATGCGCAGGTTCGCCTTAATGAAAAACTGTTTTTT
TRBV7-2	TRBD2	.	TRBJ2-3	CASSGGVGRRQYF	TGTGCCAGCAGTGGGGGGGTAGGACGGAGGCAGTATTTT
TRBV9	TRBD1	.	TRBJ1-6	CASSVGQGVVDSPLHF	TGTGCCAGCAGCGTAGGACAGGGTGTTGTGGATTCACCCCTCCACTTT
TRBV19	.	few	TRBJ2-6	CASSLYNSAGEPSGANVLTF	TGTGCCAGTAGTTTGTATAACTCGGCAGGGGAGCCCTCTGGGGCCAACGTCCTGACTTTC
TRBV28	.	.	TRBJ2-3	CASSLGLGTQYF	TGTGCCAGCAGTTTGGGCCTGGGTACGCAGTATTTT
TRBV9	TRBD1	.	TRBJ1-1	CASSVAATGGLTEAFF	TGTGCCAGCAGCGTAGCCGCCACAGGGGGCCTCACTGAAGCTTTCTTT
TRBV10-3	TRBD1	few	TRBJ1-3	CAISQGEGGNTIYF	TGTGCCATCAGCCAGGGGGAAGGTGGAAACACCATATATTTT
TRBV11-3	TRBD2	.	TRBJ2-5	CASSPGLAGGPQTQYF	TGTGCCAGCAGCCCTGGACTAGCGGGGGGGCCGCAGACCCAGTACTTC
TRBV5-1	TRBD2	few	TRBJ2-6	CASSTGTSGNSGANVLTF	TGCGCCAGCAGCACGGGGACTAGCGGGAACTCTGGGGCCAACGTCCTGACTTTC
TRBV7-2	.	once	TRBJ2-7	CASSPDRGIVDEQYF	TGTGCCAGCAGCCCCGACAGAGGTATAGTGGACGAGCAGTACTTC
TRBV27	.	.	TRBJ2-2	CASSPYGGELFF	TGTGCCAGCAGTCCATACGGCGGGGAGCTGTTTTTT
TRBV4-1	.	.	TRBJ1-2	CASRAVPEDYGYTF	TGCGCCAGCAGGGCGGTCCCGGAGGACTATGGCTACACCTTC
TRBV5-6	TRBD1	.	TRBJ1-6	CASSNRGNSSPLHF	TGTGCCAGCAGCAACAGGGGGAACAGTTCACCCCTCCACTTT
TRBV27	.	.	TRBJ2-7	CASSFFRGGEQYF	TGTGCCAGCAGTTTTTTTAGGGGGGGCGAGCAGTACTTC
TRBV6-5	TRBD1	.	TRBJ1-2	CASRPRTQGIYGYTF	TGTGCCAGCAGGCCAAGAACACAGGGGATCTATGGCTACACCTTC
TRBV19	.	few	TRBJ2-7	CASSGAATYEQYF	TGTGCCAGTAGTGGGGCAGCCACCTACGAGCAGTACTTC
TRBV9	TRBD2	.	TRBJ2-3	CASSIRSIAGVDTQYF	TGTGCCAGCAGCATCAGAAGCATAGCGGGGGTGGATACGCAGTATTTT
TRBV2	.	.	TRBJ1-5	CASSWAGSHQPQHF	TGTGCCAGCAGCTGGGCAGGGTCTCATCAGCCCCAGCATTTT
TRBV5-1	.	few	TRBJ1-1	CASSLESTVTEAFF	TGCGCCAGCAGCTTGGAGAGCACAGTGACTGAAGCTTTCTTT
TRBV5-1	TRBD1	.	TRBJ2-1	CASSLAPTGVVNEQFF	TGCGCCAGCAGCTTGGCCCCGACAGGGGTAGTCAATGAGCAGTTCTTC
TRBV5-5	.	.	TRBJ1-2	CASSLERVSHGYTF	TGTGCCAGCAGCTTGGAGCGGGTATCGCATGGCTACACCTTC
TRBV2	TRBD2	.	TRBJ2-3	CASSEGGTSGTSTDTQYF	TGTGCCAGCAGTGAAGGGGGGACTAGCGGGACCAGCACAGATACGCAGTATTTT
TRBV7-3	.	.	TRBJ2-7	CASSPRQSSYEQYF	TGTGCCAGCAGTCCTCGACAGTCATCCTACGAGCAGTACTTC
TRBV19	.	.	TRBJ1-1	CASQTGTEAFF	TGTGCCAGTCAAACAGGAACTGAAGCTTTCTTT
TRBV11-2	.	.	TRBJ1-5	CASSPRGGTGNQPQHF	TGTGCCAGCAGCCCCCGGGGGGGGACGGGCAATCAGCCCCAGCATTTT
TRBV7-3	TRBD2	.	TRBJ2-1	CASSSSGSYNEQFF	TGTGCCAGCAGCTCTAGCGGCTCCTACAATGAGCAGTTCTTC
TRBV7-7	TRBD1	.	TRBJ2-1	CASSRSGGNYNEQFF	TGTGCCAGCAGTCGATCAGGGGGAAACTACAATGAGCAGTTCTTC
TRBV7-6	TRBD2	.	TRBJ2-2	CASSLEPAGAANTGELFF	TGTGCCAGCAGCTTAGAGCCAGCGGGGGCTGCGAACACCGGGGAGCTGTTTTTT
TRBV7-2	.	.	TRBJ1-1	CASSPLPSSTEAFF	TGTGCCAGCAGCCCTCTACCCTCCTCCACTGAAGCTTTCTTT
TRBV29-1	.	.	TRBJ1-4	CSVGQLNEKLFF	TGCAGCGTTGGACAGTTAAATGAAAAACTGTTTTTT
TRBV28	.	.	TRBJ2-6	CASRSGEAYSGANVLTF	TGTGCCAGCAGGTCGGGGGAGGCGTACTCTGGGGCCAACGTCCTGACTTTC
TRBV13	TRBD2	.	TRBJ2-1	CASSFSGGAGEQFF	TGTGCCAGCAGCTTTAGCGGGGGGGCAGGTGAGCAGTTCTTC